The sequence of this TCR beta chain was determined in a study of cytomegalovirus exposure and HLA in healthy donors. With 60 Vbeta and 13 Jbeta primers, the PCR was carried out. The protocol was immunoSEQ multiplex PCR, while the TCRdb copy is restricted to in-frame clones and leaves out a portion. Among approximately 100,000 clones listed, around 77% were seen once. CDR3 size: 15 residues. The ends were cut back, 3 bases at V and 0 bases at J, with 8 bases in the middle. The germline V gene has CDR1 KGHSH and CDR2 LQKENI. Material for sequencing was PBMCs. This receptor was obtained from a man aged 35-49 years in good health and CMV-seropositive. The rearrangement joins TRBV18 to TRBJ1-4; no definite D call. This CDR3 is CASSPATSTNEKLFF. In DNA form, the CDR3 reads TGTGCCAGCTCACCGGCGACATCAACTAATGAAAAACTGTTTTTT.